Following are 2 T cell receptor beta chains from one sample sequenced in a study of technical replicates of blood from a handful of donors. Produced via immunoSEQ multiplex PCR; TCRdb's table is partial and in-frame only. Seen here are 55,000 to 80,000 clones, 89% observed once, and the top ten hold 4.8%. The sample was PBMCs. These receptors were obtained from a human donor in good health. Some clones in this sample may be carry-over from other donors' samples.

The chain employs TRBV5-4 and TRBJ2-7, with 9 bases matching TRBD1. Germline V gene lookup returns CDR1 SGHNT and CDR2 YYREEE (reference sequence). The junction had 10 bases not matched to a gene; V was cut back by 0 bases and J by 6 bases. CDR3 size: 16 residues. The CDR3 is CASSLGVGTGNAEQYF. The CDR3 bases are TGTGCCAGCAGCTTGGGGGTTGGGACAGGGAACGCCGAGCAGTACTTC.

The genes are TRBV7-2 and TRBJ2-3; 8 bases line up with TRBD1. After removal of 5 bases from V and 3 bases from J, the junction contained 4 bases not matched to a gene. This CDR3 spans 14 amino acids. The germline gives CDR1 SGHTA, CDR2 FQGNSA. The CDR3 protein is CASSLGQVTDTQYF. CDR3 DNA sequence: TGTGCCAGCAGCCTGGGACAGGTGACAGATACGCAGTATTTT.